The 20 T cell receptor beta chains below were found in one sample sequenced in a study of response to subunit inactivated influenza vaccine. Each CDR3 protein is one row after TCRdb ran MiXCR on the RT-PCR reads. The table lists roughly 780,000 distinct CDR3 sequences, roughly 20% of them singletons. The material was PBMCs from blood, obtained 5 to 6 days after vaccination. The origin of the receptors is a man aged 45-65 years who received an inactivated influenza vaccine.

The chain has TRBV19 and TRBJ1-1; D is uncertain. The CDR3 runs 11 residues. V lost 4 bases to trimming and J lost 7 bases, with 7 bases between them. Germline CDR1 LNHDA, CDR2 SQIVND (reference sequence). The CDR3 DNA reads as TGTGCCAGTAGTAAGCGGCTTGAAGCTTTCTTT. Residues: CASSKRLEAFF.

The chain combines TRBV14 with TRBJ2-7; TRBD1 agrees at 8 bases. The CDR3 loop spans 16 amino acids. Germline assignment: CDR1 SGHDN and CDR2 FVKESK. V shed 2 bases and J 0 bases; nucleotides not matched to a gene: 6. The DNA for the CDR3 is TGTGCCAGCAGCCAAAGATGGACAGGGAGCTCCTACGAGCAGTACTTC. It encodes CASSQRWTGSSYEQYF.

This clonotype has ten or more counts. V is TRBV5-6 and J is TRBJ1-6, with a weak D call TRBD1 (5 bases). The CDR3 has 14 residues. The germline gives CDR1 SGHDT, CDR2 YYEEEE. The germline V and J ends were trimmed by 7 bases and 1 base, with 9 bases remaining between them. In DNA, the CDR3 is TGTGCCAGCGGCCAGGGTTCCTATAATTCACCCCTCCACTTT. Protein product: CASGQGSYNSPLHF.

This clonotype was counted only a few times. The chain couples TRBV6-5 to TRBJ2-7; D tentatively fits TRBD1 or TRBD2 (7 bases each). CDR3 length: 16 amino acids. Germline CDR1 is MNHEY and CDR2 is SVGAGI. Trimming pared 0 bases from V and 4 bases from J, leaving 16 bases between. The CDR3 coding sequence is TGTGCCAGCAGTTACTCGGGGGGGGGACAGATTTACGAGCAGTACTTC. Its translation: CASSYSGGGQIYEQYF.

This clonotype was observed at least ten times. The rearrangement joins TRBV5-1 to TRBJ1-5, with D perhaps matching TRBD1 (5 bases). With 1 base removed from V and 4 bases from J, the gap between germline ends came to 6 bases. This CDR3 region has 13 residues. Germline V gene sequence: CDR1 SGHRS, CDR2 YFSETQ. This CDR3 reads CASSLSGNQPQHF. In DNA form, the CDR3 reads TGCGCCAGCAGCTTGTCAGGGAATCAGCCCCAGCATTTT. The variable domain in full, completed from reference TRBV5-1 and TRBJ1-5, reads KAGVTQTPRYLIKTRGQQVTLSCSPISGHRSVSWYQQTPGQGLQFLFEYFSETQRNKGNFPGRFSGRQFSNSRSEMNVSTLELGDSALYLCASSLSGNQPQHFGDGTRLSIL.

This clonotype has only a few counts. J is TRBJ1-5 and V is TRBV6-1, with D maybe TRBD1 (6 bases). This CDR3 spans 14 amino acids. The V and J ends lost 5 bases and 5 bases respectively, with 13 bases between them. CDR1 is MNHNS, CDR2 SASEGT, per germline. The CDR3 reads CASSPRQVHQPQHF. CDR3 coding DNA: TGTGCCAGCAGTCCAAGACAGGTGCATCAGCCCCAGCATTTT.

This clonotype has more than one count but fewer than ten. This sequence joins TRBV9 and TRBJ1-6; perhaps TRBD1 as D (5 bases). Trimming removed 0 bases from V and 5 bases from J, with 12 bases in between. The CDR3 length is 16 residues. Per germline, CDR1 SGDLS and CDR2 YYNGEE. CDR3 DNA: TGTGCCAGCAGCGTAGGGGGCTCCCCTAATAATTCACCCCTCCACTTT. Its protein is CASSVGGSPNNSPLHF.

The chain couples TRBV20-1 to TRBJ2-1; D gene ambiguous. Trimming stripped 3 bases from V and 6 bases from J, with 9 bases between. From germline, CDR1 is DFQATT and CDR2 SNEGSKA (reference sequence). This CDR3 is built from 12 residues. The CDR3 bases are TGCAGTGCTAGGGGGTCGGGCAATGAGCAGTTCTTC. It specifies CSARGSGNEQFF.

The J gene is TRBJ1-2, the V gene TRBV18; the D is unclear. The CDR3 loop spans 15 amino acids. The germline CDR1 and CDR2 sequences are KGHSH and LQKENI. V lost 4 bases, J lost 0 bases, and 12 bases lay in between. The CDR3 nucleotides are TGTGCCAGCTCACATATGGACGGAGCTAACTATGGCTACACCTTC. Its translation: CASSHMDGANYGYTF.

This clonotype showed up just a few times. V is TRBV5-1 and J is TRBJ1-2, with 11 bases aligning to TRBD1. V was pared by 4 bases and J by 3 bases, with 5 bases of the junction left unmatched. Germline values: CDR1 SGHRS, CDR2 YFSETQ. The CDR3 contains 15 residues. For the CDR3, the DNA is TGCGCCAGCAGCCCTGGACAGGGGGCTTACTATGGCTACACCTTC. This codes for CASSPGQGAYYGYTF.

The chain recombines TRBV4-2 with TRBJ1-3; weak D call: TRBD1 (5 bases). Per the germline V gene, CDR1 is LGHNA and CDR2 is YNFKEQ. Trimming took off 1 base at V and 7 bases at J, with 14 bases between the two ends. The CDR3 totals 15 residues. This chain's CDR3 is CASSQGDLTSNTIYF. The CDR3 bases are TGTGCCAGCAGCCAAGGGGACCTCACCAGTAACACCATATATTTT.

This clonotype appeared a few times. This chain connects TRBV6-5 to TRBJ2-2, with 7 nucleotides matching TRBD1. V gave up 0 bases and J gave up 7 bases; unmatched junction bases: 5. This CDR3 region has 15 residues. Germline V gene lookup returns CDR1 MNHEY and CDR2 SVGAGI. CDR3 amino acids: CASSYSQGFGGELFF. DNA for the CDR3: TGTGCCAGCAGTTACTCACAGGGGTTTGGCGGGGAGCTGTTTTTT.

Written as DNA, the CDR3 is TGTGCCAGCAGCCCTACGGACAGCCTGAACACTGAAGCTTTCTTT. Translating it yields CASSPTDSLNTEAFF. The V call is TRBV3-1, the J call TRBJ1-1; possibly TRBD1 for D (6 bases). Germline V lookup: CDR1 LGHDT, CDR2 YNNKEL (reference sequence). V shed 4 bases and J shed 0 bases, with 12 bases lying between them. The length of the CDR3 is 15 residues.

This clonotype was counted many times. This chain connects TRBV6-1 to TRBJ2-7; no definite D call. Germline V gene lookup returns CDR1 MNHNS and CDR2 SASEGT. V shed 3 bases and J shed 4 bases, with 1 base lying between them. CDR3 size: 10 residues. The CDR3 here is CASSEYEQYF. CDR3 nucleotide sequence: TGTGCCAGCAGTGAGTACGAGCAGTACTTC.

This clonotype has only a few counts. The chain is built from TRBV4-2 and TRBJ1-6, with 9 bases aligning to TRBD1. The CDR3 is 17 residues long. CDR1 is LGHNA and CDR2 is YNFKEQ in the germline V gene. With V trimmed by 0 bases and J by 9 bases, 9 bases remained unmatched. This chain's CDR3 is CASSQEGPGQGLSPLHF. In nucleotides, the CDR3 is TGTGCCAGCAGCCAAGAAGGTCCAGGACAGGGGCTTTCACCCCTCCACTTT.

In its sample, this clonotype was seen a few times. The chain joins TRBV7-9 to TRBJ2-3; 8 nucleotides line up with TRBD1. CDR3 size: 15 residues. Trimming cost V 11 bases and J 4 bases; bases outside gene matches: 14. Germline values: CDR1 SEHNR, CDR2 FQNEAQ (reference sequence). The chain's CDR3 is CALQELDRASDTQYF. CDR3 coding DNA: TGTGCCCTGCAGGAATTGGACAGGGCATCAGATACGCAGTATTTT.

The chain uses TRBV4-2 and TRBJ2-7; no clear D gene. CDR3 size: 14 residues. V gave up 0 bases and J gave up 3 bases, with 9 bases separating them. The germline V gene has CDR1 LGHNA and CDR2 YNFKEQ. The CDR3 protein is CASSQDTKIYEQYF. The CDR3 DNA reads TGTGCCAGCAGCCAAGATACAAAAATCTACGAGCAGTACTTC.

The genes are TRBV7-3 and TRBJ1-1; D gene uncertain. There are 14 residues in the CDR3. The germline gives CDR1 SGHTA, CDR2 FQGTGA. V lost 5 bases and J lost 5, with 15 bases in between. CDR3 sequence: CASSSQATGTEAFF. CDR3 DNA sequence: TGTGCCAGCAGCAGCCAGGCCACGGGGACTGAAGCTTTCTTT.

There are a few counts of this clonotype. The rearrangement joins TRBV20-1 to TRBJ2-1, with 11 bases lining up with TRBD2. Germline V lookup: CDR1 DFQATT, CDR2 SNEGSKA (reference sequence). This CDR3 contains 16 residues. V was pared by 3 bases and J by 4 bases, with 8 bases of the junction left unmatched. The CDR3 region has the DNA TGCAGTGCTAGGGTAGCGGGAGGGCTCTCGTACAATGAGCAGTTCTTC. Its protein is CSARVAGGLSYNEQFF.

There are many counts of this clonotype. The CDR3 DNA reads TGTGCCAGCAGCGTAGGAACTTTTTACAATGAGCAGTTCTTC. This gives the protein CASSVGTFYNEQFF. The genes are TRBV7-9 and TRBJ2-1; D is unresolved. Germline values: CDR1 SEHNR, CDR2 FQNEAQ (reference sequence). This CDR3 region has 14 residues. Trimming took 5 bases from V and 4 from J, leaving 12 bases between them.